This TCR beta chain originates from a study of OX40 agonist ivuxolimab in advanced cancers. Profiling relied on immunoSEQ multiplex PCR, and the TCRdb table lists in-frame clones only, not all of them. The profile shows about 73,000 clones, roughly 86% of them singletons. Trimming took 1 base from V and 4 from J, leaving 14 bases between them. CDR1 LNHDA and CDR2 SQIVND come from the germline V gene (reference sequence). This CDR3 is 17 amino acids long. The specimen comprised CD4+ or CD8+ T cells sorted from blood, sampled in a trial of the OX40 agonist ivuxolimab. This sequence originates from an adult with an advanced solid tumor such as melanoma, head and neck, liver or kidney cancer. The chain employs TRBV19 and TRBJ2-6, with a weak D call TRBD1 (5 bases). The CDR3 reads CASSIGQPLSGANVLTF. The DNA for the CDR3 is TGTGCCAGTAGTATAGGACAGCCCCTTTCAGGGGCCAACGTCCTGACTTTC.